This T cell receptor beta chain was documented in a study of blood T cell repertoires in COVID-19. Background on the study: Samples came from the United States, Italy and Spain, spanning acute and convalescent COVID-19. T cells, B-cell-depleted T cells, or PBMCs supplied cDNA or gDNA.

Source study methods: Reference gene primers were amplified, and this amplification served to estimate nucleated cell counts. The data were produced by immunoSEQ multiplex PCR, yet TCRdb's version contains in-frame clones alone and is incomplete. V and J calls and clone size are as listed in that table; D and trimming were resolved from the DNA. The repertoire holds 95,000 to 100,000 clones, with around 87% as singletons. V shed 2 bases and J 10 bases; nucleotides not matched to a gene: 4. Germline V gene sequence: CDR1 SGHDT, CDR2 YYEEEE. The CDR3 runs 12 residues. This receptor was obtained from a woman in her 30s with acute or convalescent COVID-19. The V and J genes are TRBV5-6 and TRBJ1-1; 8 nucleotides match TRBD1. Sequencing used peripheral blood. DNA for the CDR3: TGTGCCAGCAGCTTCGGACAGGGAACAGCTTTCTTT. Translation gives CASSFGQGTAFF.